A selection of T cell receptor beta chains follows, all from one sample in a study of OX40 agonist ivuxolimab in advanced cancers. The assay was immunoSEQ multiplex PCR, and TCRdb's table has in-frame clones only and misses some. The table has roughly 62,000 clones, 84% seen once; the top ten hold around 2.4%. The specimen comprised CD4+ or CD8+ T cells sorted from blood, sampled in a trial of the OX40 agonist ivuxolimab. The source of these receptors is an adult with an advanced solid tumor such as melanoma, head and neck, liver or kidney cancer. Both conserved end residues are part of each CDR3. A D gene is named only where the DNA matches it firmly. For some rows the clone size is stated as once, few or many, or as a class when expanded; others skip it.

>-|TRBJ2-7|14|TRBV5-5|-
TGTGCCAGCAGCCCTCTCGGACTTTCCTACGAGCAGTACTTC
CASSPLGLSYEQYF
>-|TRBJ1-4|14|TRBV19|TRBD1
TGTGCCAGTAGTACAGGGGGAGGTGGTGAAAAACTGTTTTTT
CASSTGGGGEKLFF
>-|TRBJ2-7|15|TRBV6-6|-
TGTGCCAGCAGTCTCGGAGGCAATCTCGGCAACGAGCAGTACTTC
CASSLGGNLGNEQYF
>-|TRBJ2-6|13|TRBV6-6|-
TGTGCCAGCATGGAAGGTGGGGCCAACGTCCTGACTTTC
CASMEGGANVLTF
>once|TRBJ1-2|14|TRBV6-5|TRBD1
TGTGCCAGCAGTTACTCGATTTCGGGACAGGGAAACACCTTC
CASSYSISGQGNTF
>-|TRBJ2-7|13|TRBV6-6|-
TGTGCCAGCACCCCAACAGGATCCTACGAGCAGTACTTC
CASTPTGSYEQYF
>-|TRBJ2-1|15|TRBV27|-
TGTGCCAGCAGTTTTAGTACTGTCTCCTACAATGAGCAGTTCTTC
CASSFSTVSYNEQFF
>-|TRBJ2-5|16|TRBV28|-
TGTGCCAGCAGTTACGGAGGGAACTTGTACCAAGAGACCCAGTACTTC
CASSYGGNLYQETQYF
>-|TRBJ1-1|14|TRBV6-5|TRBD1
TGTGCCAGCAGTGGACAGGCTCTGAACACTGAAGCTTTCTTT
CASSGQALNTEAFF
>-|TRBJ1-2|15|TRBV11-3|-
TGTGCCAGCAGCTTTACGGACGGAGAACGAGATGGCTACACCTTC
CASSFTDGERDGYTF
>-|TRBJ1-2|14|TRBV2|-
TGTGCCAGCACTTACCGGGGAGGTGTAAATGGCTACACCTTC
CASTYRGGVNGYTF